The entry below describes one T cell receptor (beta chain). Ten or more counts support this clonotype. Its antigen has not been determined. No clone much larger than this one lies a single base away; base qualities are absent. This record comes from a study of Graves' ophthalmopathy and Graves' hyperthyroidism (dated by TCRdb to the late 2010s). Regarding the complete study: Peripheral blood samples were taken at the time of initial diagnosis, before any treatment was given. The study used TCR beta repertoire signatures to distinguish Graves' ophthalmopathy from Graves' hyperthyroidism and to predict progression to ophthalmopathy. In total, 135 blood samples were TCR-sequenced: fewer than 50 ophthalmopathy, roughly 77 hyperthyroidism and roughly 17 hyperthyroidism-to-ophthalmopathy patients. A discovery set of about a hundred patients (43 ophthalmopathy, approximately 58 stable hyperthyroidism) was enrolled to explore V-J signatures distinguishing ophthalmopathy from hyperthyroidism. The independent validation cohort included approximately 19 hyperthyroidism patients plus 17 patients who later progressed from hyperthyroidism to ophthalmopathy. In five or six hyperthyroidism patients, the T-cell repertoires found in thyroid tissue were compared with those found in blood. After sampling, hyperthyroidism patients received methimazole starting at 30 mg daily, and ophthalmopathy patients received high-dose intravenous methylprednisolone. The 75 to 100 discovery patients were divided at random into training and test sets in a 7:3 ratio. Here is what the overall study found, with its caveats: In validation, the model predicted ophthalmopathy progression with 70.59% sensitivity and approximately 75% specificity; some 13 predicted patients were CT-confirmed with GO in a median of approximately six months. The 13-signature model separated ophthalmopathy from stable hyperthyroidism with 85% to 90% sensitivity and less than 83% specificity in cross-validation, and 80%/75% in the test set. Most expanded thyroid clonotypes with frequency above 0.001 were also detected in blood, suggesting blood repertoires may reflect the thyroid immune response. No statistical method was used to set the sample size in advance, and the investigators knew which group each participant was assigned to.

Patients with ophthalmopathy had moderately to severely active disease, with a Clinical Activity Score of 3 or more, a NOSPECS grade of 4 or more, and a disease duration of less than 3 months. Patients with other autoimmune diseases, uncontrolled infections, pregnancy or lactation were excluded. Diagnosis was based on clinical symptoms, serum thyroxine, TRAb, thyroid ultrasound and orbital computed tomography. PBMCs were isolated from more than 9 ml of fresh peripheral blood by Ficoll-Paque density gradient centrifugation. Total RNA was extracted with Trizol reagent and quality-checked on an Agilent 2100 Bioanalyzer. TCR beta CDR3 regions were amplified from RNA transcripts for repertoire sequencing. A first-round RT-PCR used HTBI primers with the Qiagen OneStep RT-PCR kit, followed by a second-round multiplex PCR, size selection and purification. The libraries underwent paired-end sequencing with 100 bp reads on an Illumina HiSeq2000. In the original analysis: SOAPnuke was used for read processing, and reads with adapters, uncalled bases, a mean Phred below 15, or no exact constant-primer or identifier match were discarded. COPE v1.2.5 was used to merge high-quality paired reads. Clonotypes were defined as unique nucleotide sequences and were aligned to IMGT TRB V, D and J references using MiTCR v1.1. Analysis was restricted to V-J combinations with a frequency above 0.0001, which covered 98% to 99.2% of repertoires. A TCR clonal expansion and chaos score per V-J combination was defined as the ratio of F50 clonal expansion to chaos observed in the TCRdist matrix. Welch's t-statistics and random forest were used to reduce the features to approximately 13 V-J combinations, which were then used as input to a naive Bayes classifier. Thyroid-blood repertoire similarity was quantified with the Morisita-Horn index. TCRdb reanalyzed the raw reads on its own, using fastp at Q25 for trimming and MiXCR for clone calling, and kept in-frame beta chains. Identical CDR3 proteins give one entry, which carries the most common genes and DNA. These V and J calls derive from TCRdb rather than the authors' analysis. This sample holds about half a million distinct CDR3 sequences; approximately 15% were observed only once. Of the sample, over 7.5% falls within the top ten clones.

Compared with germline, V lacks 7 bases and J lacks 2 bases; bases without a gene match: 4. There are 13 amino acids in the CDR3, from cysteine to phenylalanine inclusive. The DNA shown is the 39-base CDR3, in frame from base 1. Sequences MNHEY (CDR1) and SVGAGI (CDR2) are obtained from the germline V gene. Sequenced: blood. Here the chain combines TRBV6-5 and TRBJ2-7, with TRBD1 matching 8 junction bases. The receptor's source is a woman in her 30s with Graves' ophthalmopathy. Donor details come from another sample of the same person, matched by shared clones. The DNA reads TGTGCCAGCAACAACAGGGGGGCCTACGAGCAGTACTTC. This yields the protein CASNNRGAYEQYF.